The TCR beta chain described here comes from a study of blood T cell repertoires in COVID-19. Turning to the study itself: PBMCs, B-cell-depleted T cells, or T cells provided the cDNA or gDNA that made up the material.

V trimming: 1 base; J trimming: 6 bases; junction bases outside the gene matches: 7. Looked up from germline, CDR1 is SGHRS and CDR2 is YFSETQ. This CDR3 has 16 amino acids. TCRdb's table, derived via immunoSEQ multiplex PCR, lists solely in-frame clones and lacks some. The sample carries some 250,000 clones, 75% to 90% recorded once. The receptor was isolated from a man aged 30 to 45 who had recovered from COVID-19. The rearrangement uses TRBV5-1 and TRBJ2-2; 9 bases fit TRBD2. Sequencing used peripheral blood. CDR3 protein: CASSLRGGGASGELFF. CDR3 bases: TGCGCCAGCAGCTTGAGAGGCGGGGGGGCCTCCGGGGAGCTGTTTTTT.